This is a list of T cell receptor beta chains from one sample in a study of blood T cell repertoires in COVID-19. Assay used: immunoSEQ multiplex PCR; TCRdb lists only in-frame clones, some missing. This sample has 60,000 to 90,000 clones, with roughly 81% found just once. What was sequenced was peripheral blood. Receptors were obtained from a man in his sixties with COVID-19, enrolled during active disease. Each CDR3 is given with its conserved first and last residue. D genes are given only for firm matches. Clone size is given for some rows only: seen once, a few or many times, or a class if the clone is expanded.

CDR3aa,CDR3nt,v_gene,j_gene,abundance,d_gene,len
CASNRGQEIYEQYF,TGTGCCAGCAACCGGGGACAGGAAATCTACGAGCAGTACTTC,TRBV28,TRBJ2-7,.,TRBD1,14
CASDPGETEAFF,TGTGCCAGCGACCCAGGGGAAACTGAAGCTTTCTTT,TRBV28,TRBJ1-1,.,.,12
CASSSGQWKEKLFF,TGTGCCAGCAGTTCTGGACAGTGGAAAGAAAAACTGTTTTTT,TRBV28,TRBJ1-4,.,.,14
CASSLGTVGETQYF,TGCGCCAGCAGCCTCGGGACTGTGGGGGAGACCCAGTACTTC,TRBV10-1,TRBJ2-5,.,.,14
CASSPGGPFETQYF,TGCGCCAGCAGCCCTGGAGGGCCCTTTGAGACCCAGTACTTC,TRBV5-1,TRBJ2-5,.,.,14
CAWDWGDRNTEAFF,TGTGCCTGGGACTGGGGGGATAGGAACACTGAAGCTTTCTTT,TRBV30,TRBJ1-1,.,.,14
CASSSGQGYQPQHF,TGTGCCAGCTCCTCGGGACAGGGGTATCAGCCCCAGCATTTT,TRBV18,TRBJ1-5,.,TRBD1,14
CASSQTGEYGYTF,TGTGCCAGCAGCCAGACAGGTGAATATGGCTACACCTTC,TRBV3-1/TRBV3-2,TRBJ1-2,.,.,13
CASSLSYRGSAFF,TGCGCCAGCAGCTTGTCTTACAGGGGGTCGGCTTTCTTT,TRBV5-1,TRBJ1-1,.,TRBD1,13
CASSSTSGGPIQQFF,TGTGCCAGCAGTTCGACTAGCGGGGGGCCCATTCAGCAGTTCTTC,TRBV6-5,TRBJ2-1,once,TRBD2,15
CASSQDPDQPQHF,TGTGCCAGCAGCCAAGATCCAGATCAGCCCCAGCATTTT,TRBV3-1/TRBV3-2,TRBJ1-5,.,.,13
CASPIAALSTDTQYF,TGTGCCAGTCCCATCGCGGCCTTAAGCACAGATACGCAGTATTTT,TRBV7-9,TRBJ2-3,.,.,15
CASSLQGSSGGTLETQYF,TGTGCCAGCAGTTTACAGGGGAGTAGCGGGGGGACTCTGGAGACCCAGTACTTC,TRBV28,TRBJ2-5,.,TRBD2,18
CAISESSYHEQFF,TGTGCCATCAGTGAGTCGAGTTACCATGAGCAGTTCTTC,TRBV10-3,TRBJ2-1,.,.,13
CARGGGAVPQHF,TGTGCCCGGGGGGGCGGGGCGGTTCCCCAGCATTTT,TRBV30,TRBJ1-5,.,.,12
CASSKDRGPGGYTF,TGTGCCAGCAGCAAAGACAGGGGGCCCGGTGGCTACACCTTC,TRBV7-9,TRBJ1-2,.,TRBD1,14
CASSSRASGGETQYF,TGTGCCAGCAGTTCCCGGGCCTCGGGAGGGGAGACCCAGTACTTC,TRBV6-2/TRBV6-3,TRBJ2-5,.,TRBD2,15
CASRDRGRSNEKLFF,TGTGCCAGTAGGGACAGGGGGCGTAGTAATGAAAAACTGTTTTTT,TRBV19,TRBJ1-4,.,TRBD1,15
CATSDPGLTPGYTF,TGTGCCACCAGTGATCCGGGACTCACCCCAGGCTACACCTTC,TRBV24-1,TRBJ1-2,.,.,14
CASSLDTTGSYGYTF,TGTGCCAGCAGCTTGGATACTACAGGGTCCTATGGCTACACCTTC,TRBV5-6,TRBJ1-2,.,.,15
CASSLWKQGSTGELFF,TGTGCCAGCAGTTTATGGAAACAGGGTTCCACCGGGGAGCTGTTTTTT,TRBV28,TRBJ2-2,.,.,16
CASSEYQDRAGKLFF,TGTGCCAGCAGTGAATACCAGGACAGGGCTGGAAAACTGTTTTTT,TRBV25-1,TRBJ1-4,.,TRBD1,15
CASSLWTNYEQYF,TGTGCCAGCAGCTTATGGACTAACTACGAGCAGTACTTC,TRBV11-2,TRBJ2-7,.,.,13
CASGGGGADEKLFF,TGTGCCAGCGGGGGGGGAGGGGCGGATGAAAAACTGTTTTTT,TRBV27,TRBJ1-4,once,.,14
CASSPGANYGYTF,TGTGCCAGCTCACCAGGAGCTAACTATGGCTACACCTTC,TRBV18,TRBJ1-2,.,.,13
CAISAGANYGYTF,TGTGCCATCAGTGCCGGGGCTAACTATGGCTACACCTTC,TRBV10-3,TRBJ1-2,.,.,13
CATSRGTNEKLFF,TGCGCCACCTCCCGGGGGACTAATGAAAAACTGTTTTTT,TRBV10-2,TRBJ1-4,.,.,13
CASCVAGLQETQYF,TGTGCCAGCTGCGTAGCGGGACTTCAAGAGACCCAGTACTTC,TRBV2,TRBJ2-5,.,TRBD2,14
CASSFPREVRTQYF,TGCGCCAGCAGCTTCCCTCGGGAAGTCAGGACCCAGTACTTC,TRBV5-1,TRBJ2-5,.,.,14
CASSWAAGGDEQYF,TGTGCCAGCAGCTGGGCGGCAGGGGGCGACGAGCAGTACTTC,TRBV7-9,TRBJ2-7,few,TRBD1,14
CASSLLGTGLNTEAFF,TGTGCCAGCAGCTTACTGGGGACAGGGCTGAACACTGAAGCTTTCTTT,TRBV7-9,TRBJ1-1,.,TRBD1,16
CATSDPQGNYGYTF,TGTGCCACCAGTGATCCACAGGGAAACTATGGCTACACCTTC,TRBV24-1,TRBJ1-2,.,.,14
CASSQLASGVSYNEQFF,TGTGCCAGCAGCCAACTGGCTAGCGGTGTCTCCTACAATGAGCAGTTCTTC,TRBV4-2,TRBJ2-1,.,TRBD2,17
CATRGTGANVLTF,TGTGCCACCCGGGGGACTGGGGCCAACGTCCTGACTTTC,TRBV24-1,TRBJ2-6,.,.,13
CASSPGPEEYGYTF,TGTGCCAGCAGCCCTGGACCGGAGGAATATGGCTACACCTTC,TRBV3-1/TRBV3-2,TRBJ1-2,.,.,14
CAWSVQHNSPLHF,TGTGCCTGGAGTGTACAGCATAATTCACCCCTCCACTTT,TRBV30,TRBJ1-6,once,.,13
CASSPSVTESYGYTF,TGTGCCAGCAGCCCTTCAGTGACGGAGAGCTATGGCTACACCTTC,TRBV3-1/TRBV3-2,TRBJ1-2,.,.,15
CASSETSGGYNEQFF,TGTGCCAGCTCCGAGACTAGCGGGGGATACAATGAGCAGTTCTTC,TRBV18,TRBJ2-1,.,TRBD2,15
CASSPVQGLSGNTIYF,TGTGCCAGCTCACCGGTCCAGGGACTCTCTGGAAACACCATATATTTT,TRBV18,TRBJ1-3,.,.,16
CASRDTGGPYNEQFF,TGTGCCAGCAGGGATACTGGAGGGCCTTACAATGAGCAGTTCTTC,TRBV2,TRBJ2-1,.,.,15
CASSQMGGGEKLFF,TGTGCCAGCAGCCAAATGGGAGGGGGTGAAAAACTGTTTTTT,TRBV3-1/TRBV3-2,TRBJ1-4,.,.,14
CASSEQGSSGVNEQFF,TGTGCCAGCAGTGAGCAGGGCTCTAGCGGAGTGAATGAGCAGTTCTTC,TRBV2,TRBJ2-1,once,TRBD2,16
CASSQAYRDSTDTQYF,TGTGCCAGCAGCCAAGCGTACAGGGATAGCACAGATACGCAGTATTTT,TRBV14,TRBJ2-3,once,.,16
CASSYSGQGSSDTQYF,TGTGCCAGCAGTTACTCCGGACAGGGGTCGTCAGATACGCAGTATTTT,TRBV6-2/TRBV6-3,TRBJ2-3,once,TRBD1,16
CASSPGLASSYNEQFF,TGTGCCAGCAGCCCAGGACTTGCCAGCTCCTACAATGAGCAGTTCTTC,TRBV7-2,TRBJ2-1,.,.,16
CASSSFTGSETQYF,TGTGCCAGCAGTTCCTTCACAGGGTCAGAGACCCAGTACTTC,TRBV6-5,TRBJ2-5,once,.,14
CAIRTSGGAADTQYF,TGTGCCATCCGGACTAGCGGGGGGGCGGCAGATACGCAGTATTTT,TRBV10-3,TRBJ2-3,once,TRBD2,15
CSASVSGGSGYTF,TGCAGTGCTAGTGTGTCAGGGGGCAGTGGCTACACCTTC,TRBV20-1,TRBJ1-2,.,TRBD1,13
CAISRPGTGGNNEQFF,TGTGCCATCAGTCGACCCGGGACAGGGGGTAACAATGAGCAGTTCTTC,TRBV10-3,TRBJ2-1,once,TRBD1,16
CASSERGGGYTF,TGTGCCAGCAGTGAAAGGGGCGGAGGCTACACCTTC,TRBV25-1,TRBJ1-2,.,.,12
CASRGTGDTEAFF,TGTGCCAGCAGAGGGACAGGGGATACTGAAGCTTTCTTT,TRBV6-5,TRBJ1-1,.,TRBD1,13
CASSETGRTGELFF,TGTGCCAGCAGTGAGACAGGGCGGACCGGGGAGCTGTTTTTT,TRBV25-1,TRBJ2-2,.,TRBD1,14
CASSQTGGIAYEQYF,TGCGCCAGCAGCCAAACAGGCGGGATAGCCTACGAGCAGTACTTC,TRBV4-1,TRBJ2-7,.,.,15